The TCR beta chain under discussion was sequenced for a study of molecular identifiers for immune sequencing clone quantification. Study results and limitations: Sizes of highly expanded clones could be underestimated through identical TCRs sharing a barcode.

At least ten counts were recorded for this clonotype. No antigen is known for it. Using its own MiXCR run on the PCR reads, TCRdb lists one record per CDR3 protein. The sample records around 460,000 distinct CDR3 sequences, about 21% being singletons. Germline CDR1 is MGHRA and CDR2 is YSYEKL. The CDR3 has 16 residues. The V gene lost 0 bases and the J gene lost 5 bases, with 16 bases spanning the gap. The sequence was collected from a human donor in good health. Some libraries in this study had Jurkat cell RNA spiked in. What was sequenced was naive CD8+ T cells from blood, with Jurkat cell RNA spiked in. This sample's subset: FACS-sorted CD8+CD4-CCR7+CD45RA+ naive T cells. The chain joins TRBV4-1 to TRBJ1-2, with no clear D. The CDR3 here is CASSQDWALDSYGYTF. The CDR3 DNA follows: TGCGCCAGCAGCCAAGATTGGGCTTTAGATTCATATGGCTACACCTTC.